This is a list of T cell receptor beta chains from one sample in a study of post-analysis software for immune sequencing data. Via MiXCR, TCRdb re-called the PCR reads, giving one row per CDR3 protein. The sample has approximately 630,000 distinct CDR3 sequences, around 64% seen once. The sequencing input was blood. The receptors originated from a girl aged 2 to 10 with multiple sclerosis. CDR3s include the opening cysteine and the closing phenylalanine or tryptophan. The D gene is left open where the match is weak. For some rows the clone size is stated as once, few or many, or as a class when expanded; others skip it.

TRBJ2-1,TRBV20-1,.,.,TGCAGTGCCCCGGGACTCCCAAACTACAATGAGCAGTTCTTC,CSAPGLPNYNEQFF
TRBJ2-1,TRBV11-2,TRBD2,.,TGTGCCAGCAGCTCTATAAGTCCGGGGGGGCCCTACAATGAGCAGTTCTTC,CASSSISPGGPYNEQFF
TRBJ2-7,TRBV11-2,.,few,TGTGCCAGCAGCTTCACGGGGCCTGTCCACGAGCAGTACTTC,CASSFTGPVHEQYF
TRBJ2-4,TRBV29-1,.,once,TGCAGCGTTGCGAGGGGGGAAAACATTCAGTACTTC,CSVARGENIQYF
TRBJ2-5,TRBV7-9,.,.,TGTGCCAGCACCCGTGGGACGGAGACAGGAGAGACCCAGTACTTC,CASTRGTETGETQYF
TRBJ2-1,TRBV4-1,.,.,TGCGCCAGCAACCCGAGGCTAGCGATGAATGAGCAGTTCTTC,CASNPRLAMNEQFF
TRBJ2-3,TRBV5-1,.,.,TGCGCCAGCAGCCACATGACGCGCACAGATACGCAGTATTTT,CASSHMTRTDTQYF
TRBJ2-5,TRBV5-1,TRBD2,.,TGCGCCAGCAGTGGGAGTCTAGCGGGAGCAAAAGAGACCCAGTACTTC,CASSGSLAGAKETQYF
TRBJ2-1,TRBV6-6,.,.,TGTGCCAGCAGGCAAGTAGGAGATTACAATGAGCAGTTCTTC,CASRQVGDYNEQFF
TRBJ2-5,TRBV4-2,.,.,TGTGCCAGCAGCCAAGATACGGGGGGAGGGGGAGAGACCCAGTACTTC,CASSQDTGGGGETQYF
TRBJ2-3,TRBV27,TRBD2,.,TGTGCCAGCAGTTTCGAGACTAGCGGCACAGATACGCAGTATTTT,CASSFETSGTDTQYF
TRBJ2-1,TRBV2,.,.,TGTGCCAGCAGCCCTAGCCTCCTTGACCCCTCCTACAATGAGCAGTTCTTC,CASSPSLLDPSYNEQFF
TRBJ2-1,TRBV18,TRBD1,few,TGTGCCAGCTCACCAAGGACAGGGGGCTCCTACAATGAGCAGTTCTTC,CASSPRTGGSYNEQFF
TRBJ2-3,TRBV7-6,.,few,TGTGCCAGCAGCTTAGGAGGCCTAGGGGATACGCAGTATTTT,CASSLGGLGDTQYF
TRBJ2-1,TRBV7-3,TRBD2,.,TGTGCCAGCAGCATTGGACTAGCGGGTCCCTACAATGAGCAGTTCTTC,CASSIGLAGPYNEQFF
TRBJ1-4,TRBV12-3/TRBV12-4,TRBD1,.,TGTGCCAGCAGTCCGGGACAGGTCGGTGAAAAACTGTTTTTT,CASSPGQVGEKLFF
TRBJ2-3,TRBV20-1,.,.,TGCAGTGCTAGAGATCCGCAGAGTAGCACAGATACGCAGTATTTT,CSARDPQSSTDTQYF
TRBJ2-2,TRBV6-6,.,few,TGTGCCAGCAGTTCTTCTCCCAGCGGCAGTGGGGCCGGGGAGCTGTTTTTT,CASSSSPSGSGAGELFF
TRBJ2-1,TRBV30,.,few,TGTGCCTGGAAGATTAAAACAGGGAGGGGGTTCAATGAGCAGTTCTTC,CAWKIKTGRGFNEQFF
TRBJ2-1,TRBV5-1,TRBD1,.,TGCGCCAGCAGCTGGGACAGGGAAGTAGAGATCTTC,CASSWDREVEIF
TRBJ2-7,TRBV12-3/TRBV12-4,.,few,TGTGCCAGCAGTATAAGCTACTACTCCTACGAGCAGTACTTC,CASSISYYSYEQYF
TRBJ2-3,TRBV5-4,TRBD1,.,TGTGCCAGTGGGGACAGAAACACAGATACGCAGTATTTT,CASGDRNTDTQYF
TRBJ2-1,TRBV12-3/TRBV12-4,TRBD2,.,TGTGCCAGCACCTTAGGCGGGGGTGAGCAGTTCTTC,CASTLGGGEQFF
TRBJ1-5,TRBV3-1,TRBD1,.,TGTGCCAGCAGCCGCGGACAGGAGCCCCGGCATTTT,CASSRGQEPRHF
TRBJ2-3,TRBV5-1,.,.,TGCGCCAGCAGCTTCGCATGGGGGACAGATACGCAGTATTTT,CASSFAWGTDTQYF
TRBJ1-1,TRBV27,.,few,TGTGCCAGCAGTGTGACAGAGAACACTGAAGCTTTCTTT,CASSVTENTEAFF
TRBJ2-5,TRBV7-9,TRBD2,.,TGTGCCAGCAGCCTAATGCGGGAGGGCCGGGAGACCCAGTACTTC,CASSLMREGRETQYF
TRBJ2-1,TRBV7-8,TRBD2,.,TGTGCCAGCAGCCTCGGACTAGCGCTTTCCTACAATGAGCAGTTCTTC,CASSLGLALSYNEQFF
TRBJ2-3,TRBV20-1,TRBD2,.,TGCAGTGCTTTAGCGGGAGATGTGACAGATACGCAGTATTTT,CSALAGDVTDTQYF
TRBJ2-1,TRBV20-1,TRBD2,.,TGCAGTGCTAGATTATTACGGTTTCGAGGGGAGGGTGAGCAGTTCTTC,CSARLLRFRGEGEQFF
TRBJ2-5,TRBV6-1,TRBD2,.,TGTGCCAGCAGGGCTGGTCGAGCGGGGGTGGGGACCCAGTACTTC,CASRAGRAGVGTQYF
TRBJ2-5,TRBV10-2,.,.,TGCGCCAGCGCCAATAAGCGATACGAGACCCAGTACTTC,CASANKRYETQYF
TRBJ2-7,TRBV5-1,.,.,TGCGCCAGCAGCTTGGGGGCAGGGCACGAGCAGTACTTC,CASSLGAGHEQYF
TRBJ2-7,TRBV27,.,few,TGTGCCAGCAGTCGGAAGGGACTGGCGGACGAGCAGTACTTC,CASSRKGLADEQYF
TRBJ2-4,TRBV20-1,.,few,TGCAGTGCTAGAGGGCGGATGCGGGCGGCCAAAAACATTCAGTACTTC,CSARGRMRAAKNIQYF
TRBJ1-2,TRBV4-2,.,.,TGTGCCAGCAGCCAAGCGGGAACAGGGACGAGGTACACCTTC,CASSQAGTGTRYTF
TRBJ1-1,TRBV6-5,.,.,TGTGCCAGCAGTTACGGGAGGCTTTCCGGTCGCCGAACTTTCTTT,CASSYGRLSGRRTFF
TRBJ2-5,TRBV20-1,TRBD2,.,TGCAGTGCTCCCGGACTAGCGGGGGGCCGGGCCGTAGGGCGAGAGACCCAGTACTTC,CSAPGLAGGRAVGRETQYF
TRBJ1-2,TRBV29-1,.,.,TGCAGCGTTGGTCATGGCCGCCCTAGCTATGGCTACACCTTC,CSVGHGRPSYGYTF
TRBJ2-1,TRBV12-3/TRBV12-4,.,.,TGTGCCAGCAGTTTAAACCCCGACAATGAGCAGTTCTTC,CASSLNPDNEQFF
TRBJ2-3,TRBV12-3/TRBV12-4,TRBD1,.,TGTGCCAGCAGTTTGAGAGGGGGCGAGGATACGCAGTATTTT,CASSLRGGEDTQYF
TRBJ2-1,TRBV11-2,.,few,TGTGCCAGCAGCCCAGGCCAGGCTAGCGCGACCTACAATGAGCAGTTCTTC,CASSPGQASATYNEQFF
TRBJ2-7,TRBV10-3,TRBD2,few,TGTTCCCGGGGGGGCTCCTACGAGCAGTACTTC,CSRGGSYEQYF
TRBJ1-2,TRBV10-2,.,few,TGCGCCAGCAAGCCTGGACAGCTCCCCTATGGCTACACCTTC,CASKPGQLPYGYTF
TRBJ2-1,TRBV2,.,.,TGTGCCAGCAGTGGACCGTCGGGCTACAATGAGCAGTTCTTC,CASSGPSGYNEQFF
TRBJ2-5,TRBV7-7,.,once,TGTGCCGGCAGCCCCAGACAGCAAGAGACCCAGTACTTC,CAGSPRQQETQYF
TRBJ2-7,TRBV5-1,TRBD2,.,TGCGCCAGCAGCCGAGAAATCACCGGGACTAGCGGGAACGAGCAGTACTTC,CASSREITGTSGNEQYF
TRBJ2-7,TRBV27,TRBD1,many,TGTGCCAGCAGTCTCTATCCGGGACAGGGAAGCGAGCAGTACTTC,CASSLYPGQGSEQYF
TRBJ2-1,TRBV20-1,TRBD2,once,TGCAGTGCTAGAACGCCTAGCGGGGGGGCCAGGTACAATGAGCAGTTCTTC,CSARTPSGGARYNEQFF
TRBJ2-1,TRBV10-3,.,few,TGTGCCATCAACTCACAGCAGGGTTACAATGAGCAGTTCTTC,CAINSQQGYNEQFF
TRBJ2-3,TRBV4-3,.,.,TGCGCCAGCAGCCAAGCAGTGGGCCCAGATACGCAGTATTTT,CASSQAVGPDTQYF
TRBJ2-1,TRBV5-1,TRBD1,.,TGCGCCAGCAGCAAGCCGGGACAGTCATTTGGGTCCTACAATGAGCAGTTCTTC,CASSKPGQSFGSYNEQFF
TRBJ2-6,TRBV20-1,.,.,TGCAGTGCTAGAGGGCACAGGGCTGGGGCCAACGTCCTGACTTTC,CSARGHRAGANVLTF
TRBJ2-7,TRBV29-1,.,.,TGCAGCGTTGAGCGGGGACACTCGTACGAGCAGTACTTC,CSVERGHSYEQYF
TRBJ2-7,TRBV4-2,.,few,TGTGCCAGCAGCCAAGACAGGGACGAGCAGTACTTC,CASSQDRDEQYF
TRBJ2-1,TRBV21-1,.,.,TGTGCCAGCAGCAAAGGGGTCCGGGAGTGGGATGGGGAGCAGTTCTTC,CASSKGVREWDGEQFF